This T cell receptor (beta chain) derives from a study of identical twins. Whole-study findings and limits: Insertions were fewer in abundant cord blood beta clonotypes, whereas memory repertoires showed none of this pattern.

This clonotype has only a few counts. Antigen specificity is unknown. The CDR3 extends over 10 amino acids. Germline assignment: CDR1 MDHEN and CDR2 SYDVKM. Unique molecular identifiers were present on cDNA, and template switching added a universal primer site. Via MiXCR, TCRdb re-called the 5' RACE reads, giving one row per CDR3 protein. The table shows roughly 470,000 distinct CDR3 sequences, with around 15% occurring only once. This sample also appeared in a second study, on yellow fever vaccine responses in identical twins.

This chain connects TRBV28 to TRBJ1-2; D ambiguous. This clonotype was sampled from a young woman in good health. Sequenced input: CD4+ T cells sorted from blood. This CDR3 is CGAGTYGYTF. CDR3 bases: TGTGGGGCAGGAACCTATGGCTACACCTTC.